This record looks at one TCR beta chain sequence and its context. Per the authors' pipeline: Using reference gene primer amplification, nucleated cell counts were estimated. Generated by immunoSEQ multiplex PCR, the TCRdb table keeps only in-frame clones and is missing some. D and trimming come from the DNA, and the V and J calls and clone size come from that table. The sample comprises about 100,000 clones, roughly nine tenths of which are singletons, and over 4.5% rests with the top ten. The source of the sample is a study of blood T cell repertoires in COVID-19. Across the whole study: COVID-19 samples from acute and convalescent phases originated in the United States, Italy and Spain. PBMCs, B-cell-depleted T cells, or T cells provided the cDNA or gDNA that made up the material.

This CDR3 comprises 16 residues. J was trimmed by 5 bases and V by 0 bases; bases with no gene match: 1. Germline CDR1 reads MNHEY; CDR2 reads SVGAGI. The V call is TRBV6-5, the J call TRBJ2-2; 12 nucleotides align to TRBD2. The sample was peripheral blood. The origin of this receptor is a man in his fifties or sixties with acute or convalescent COVID-19. For the CDR3, the DNA is TGTGCCAGCAGTTACTCGACTAGCGGGAGTACCGGGGAGCTGTTTTTT. It codes for CASSYSTSGSTGELFF.